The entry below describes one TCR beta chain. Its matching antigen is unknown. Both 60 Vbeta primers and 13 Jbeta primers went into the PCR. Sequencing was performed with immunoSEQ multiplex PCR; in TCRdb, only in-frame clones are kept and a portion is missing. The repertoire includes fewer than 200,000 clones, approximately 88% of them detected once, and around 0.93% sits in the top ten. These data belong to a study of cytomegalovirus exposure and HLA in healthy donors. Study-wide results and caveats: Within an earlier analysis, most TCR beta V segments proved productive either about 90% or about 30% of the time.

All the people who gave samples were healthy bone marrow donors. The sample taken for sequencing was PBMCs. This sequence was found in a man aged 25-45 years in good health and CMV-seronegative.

The chain's CDR3 is CASSPRGAGSPGELFF. DNA of the CDR3: TGTGCCAGCAGCCCTCGGGGAGCGGGATCACCCGGGGAGCTGTTTTTT. The chain joins TRBV14 to TRBJ2-2; 7 nucleotides agree with TRBD2. Per the germline V gene, CDR1 is SGHDN and CDR2 is FVKESK. After removal of 4 bases from V and 6 bases from J, the junction contained 11 bases not matched to a gene. The CDR3 totals 16 residues.